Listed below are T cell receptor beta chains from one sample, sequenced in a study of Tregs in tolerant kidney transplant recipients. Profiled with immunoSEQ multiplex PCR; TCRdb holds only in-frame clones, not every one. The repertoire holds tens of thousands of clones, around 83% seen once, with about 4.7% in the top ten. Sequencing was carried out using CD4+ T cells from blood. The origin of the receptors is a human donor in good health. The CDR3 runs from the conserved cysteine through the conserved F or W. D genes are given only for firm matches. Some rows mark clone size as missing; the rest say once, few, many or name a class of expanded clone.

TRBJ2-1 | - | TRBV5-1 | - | TGCGCCAGCAGCCGGATCGGGAGTAATGCCTTCGATGAGCAGTTCTTC | CASSRIGSNAFDEQFF
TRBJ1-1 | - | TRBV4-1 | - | TGCGCCAGCAGCCAAGTGTTCACAGGGCGAGGTCGGACTGAAGCTTTCTTT | CASSQVFTGRGRTEAFF
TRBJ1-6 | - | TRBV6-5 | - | TGTGCCAGCAGTTACAAACCCAGGGTCCGGAATTCACCCCTCCACTTT | CASSYKPRVRNSPLHF
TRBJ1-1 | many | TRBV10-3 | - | TGTGCCATCTGGACGGGACTGAACACTGAAGCTTTCTTT | CAIWTGLNTEAFF
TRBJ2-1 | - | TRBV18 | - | TGTGCCAGCTCCCCTACTAGGGACAATGAGCAGTTCTTC | CASSPTRDNEQFF
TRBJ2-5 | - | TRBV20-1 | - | TGCAGTGCTAGTTTGATAGAGACCCAGTACTTC | CSASLIETQYF
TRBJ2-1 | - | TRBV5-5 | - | TGTGCCAGCAGCTCGGAGGGATCCTACAATGAGCAGTTCTTC | CASSSEGSYNEQFF
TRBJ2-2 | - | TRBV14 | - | TGTGCCAGCAGCCTCATATTGAACACCGGGGAGCTGTTTTTT | CASSLILNTGELFF
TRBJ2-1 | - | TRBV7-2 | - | TGTGCCAGCAGCCGGGACCACCTCGGCTACAATGAGCAGTTCTTC | CASSRDHLGYNEQFF
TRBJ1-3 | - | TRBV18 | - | TGTGCCAGCTCACCACTGCAGGGCTCTGGAAACACCATATATTTT | CASSPLQGSGNTIYF
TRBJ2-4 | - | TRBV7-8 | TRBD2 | TGTGCCAGCAGCTTCCTAGCGGGAAAAGAAAACATTCAGTACTTC | CASSFLAGKENIQYF
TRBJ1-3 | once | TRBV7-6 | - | TGTGCCAGCAGCTTAGAGAGAGTGGGCTCTGTGGGAAACACCATATATTTT | CASSLERVGSVGNTIYF
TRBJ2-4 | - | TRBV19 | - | TGTGCCACTTCCCCCCCCGGGACCCTCAAAAACATTCAGTACTTC | CATSPPGTLKNIQYF
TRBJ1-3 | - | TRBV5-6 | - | TGTGCCAGCAGCTTGTTCGGGCCGGGAAACACCATATATTTT | CASSLFGPGNTIYF
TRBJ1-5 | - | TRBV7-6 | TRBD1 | TGTGCCAGCAGCTTGGGCACACAGGGGGCCAATCAGCCCCAGCATTTT | CASSLGTQGANQPQHF
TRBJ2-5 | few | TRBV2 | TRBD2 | TGTGCCAGCACCCCGAAGAGCGGGGGGGCGGTGACCCAGTACTTC | CASTPKSGGAVTQYF
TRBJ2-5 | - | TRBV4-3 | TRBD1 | TGCGCCAGCAGCCTTAGGGGACAGGGGACCCAGTACTTC | CASSLRGQGTQYF
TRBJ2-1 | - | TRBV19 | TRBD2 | TGTGCCAGTAGTATATTCGGACTAGCGGGGATCAATGAGCAGTTCTTC | CASSIFGLAGINEQFF
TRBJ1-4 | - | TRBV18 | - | TGTGCCAGCTCACCTTCCGGGGCCGAAAAACTGTTTTTT | CASSPSGAEKLFF
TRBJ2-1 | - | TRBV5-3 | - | TGTGCCAGAAGCGAGTGGCGAGCGGCGTACAATGAGCAGTTCTTC | CARSEWRAAYNEQFF
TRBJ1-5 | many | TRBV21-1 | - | TGTGCCAGCAGCAAAGTGACCCTCGCTCCGGGACAGAATCAGCCCCAGCATTTT | CASSKVTLAPGQNQPQHF
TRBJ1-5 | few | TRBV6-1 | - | TGTGCCAGCAGTCATCAGCCCCAGCATTTT | CASSHQPQHF
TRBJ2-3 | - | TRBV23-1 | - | TGCGCCAGCAGTCAATCTCTGGGCCCCGGTGAGGACACAGATACGCAGTATTTT | CASSQSLGPGEDTDTQYF
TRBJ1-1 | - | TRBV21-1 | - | TGTGCCAGCAGCAAAATGAGGAGGGCAACTGAAGCTTTCTTT | CASSKMRRATEAFF
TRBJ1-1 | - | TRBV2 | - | TGTGCCAGCAGTGTTGCCGGTGATGAAGCTTTCTTT | CASSVAGDEAFF
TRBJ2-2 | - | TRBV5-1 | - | TGCGCCAGCAGCTACACGGGGAACACCGGGGAGCTGTTTTTT | CASSYTGNTGELFF
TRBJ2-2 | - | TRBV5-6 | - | TGTGCCAGCAGCTCGCTTAAACAGGGCATCGGGGAGCTGTTTTTT | CASSSLKQGIGELFF
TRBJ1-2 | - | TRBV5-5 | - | TGTGCCAGCAGCTTGAGGGCAGGTAACTATGGCTACACCTTC | CASSLRAGNYGYTF
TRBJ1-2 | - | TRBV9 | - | TGTGCCAGCAGCGTAGGGGTGGAGGAGGGCTACACCTTC | CASSVGVEEGYTF
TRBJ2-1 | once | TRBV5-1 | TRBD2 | TGCGCCAGCAGCCGTCAGGGAGGGGATGAGCAGTTCTTC | CASSRQGGDEQFF
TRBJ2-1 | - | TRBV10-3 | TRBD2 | TGTGCCATCGGGACTAGCGGGAGGGAGGCCTACAATGAGCAGTTCTTC | CAIGTSGREAYNEQFF
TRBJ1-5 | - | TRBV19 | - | TGTGCCAGTAGTATGAGGGGCAATCAGCCCCAGCATTTT | CASSMRGNQPQHF
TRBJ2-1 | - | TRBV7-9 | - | TGTGCCAGCAGCCCCGTGGCGGGGCCTCTAGGCGGTGAGCAGTTCTTC | CASSPVAGPLGGEQFF
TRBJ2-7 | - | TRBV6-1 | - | TGTGCCAGCAGTGAAGCAAGACACTACGAGCAGTACTTC | CASSEARHYEQYF
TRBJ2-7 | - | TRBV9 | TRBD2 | TGTGCCAGCAGCGTATCGGGGGGAGAGCACGAGCAGTACTTC | CASSVSGGEHEQYF
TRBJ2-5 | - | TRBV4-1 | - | TGCGCCAGCAGCCTAGGCCAGGGCAATTCGGAGACCCAGTACTTC | CASSLGQGNSETQYF
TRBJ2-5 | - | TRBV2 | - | TGTGCCAGCAGTGAAGTAACCACTCGTGGGGAGACCCAGTACTTC | CASSEVTTRGETQYF
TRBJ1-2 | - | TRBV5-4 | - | TGTGCCAGCAGCTCGGGAGGCAGGGCTAACTATGGCTACACCTTC | CASSSGGRANYGYTF
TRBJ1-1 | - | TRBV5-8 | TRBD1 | TGTGCCAGCAGCCTGCTTGGGACAGGGGGCACTGAAGCTTTCTTT | CASSLLGTGGTEAFF
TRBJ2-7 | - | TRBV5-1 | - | TGCGCCAGCAGCTTGGACAGCTACTACGAGCAGTACTTC | CASSLDSYYEQYF
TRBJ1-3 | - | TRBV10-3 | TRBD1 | TGTGCCATCCGTCCCGGGACAGGGTTTGCTGGAAACACCATATATTTT | CAIRPGTGFAGNTIYF
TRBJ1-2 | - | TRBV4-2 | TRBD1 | TGTGCCAGCAGCCGCGGACAGGGTAAAGCTGGTGGCTACACCTTC | CASSRGQGKAGGYTF
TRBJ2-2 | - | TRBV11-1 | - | TGTGCCAGCAGCCCAGGGGACGCGTACACCGGGGAGCTGTTTTTT | CASSPGDAYTGELFF
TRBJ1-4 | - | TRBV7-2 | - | TGTGCCAGCAGTACGTACTCAACTAATGAAAAACTGTTTTTT | CASSTYSTNEKLFF
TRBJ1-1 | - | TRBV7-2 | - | TGTGCCAGCAGCTTAATAGAAAACACTGAAGCTTTCTTT | CASSLIENTEAFF
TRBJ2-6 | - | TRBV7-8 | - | TGTGCCAGCAGCTTAGGCACCTCTGGGGCCAACGTCCTGACTTTC | CASSLGTSGANVLTF
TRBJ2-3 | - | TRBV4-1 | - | TGCGCCAGCAGCCAAGCGGGAATTGATTTTACAGATACGCAGTATTTT | CASSQAGIDFTDTQYF
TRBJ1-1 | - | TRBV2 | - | TGTGCCAGCAGGGGTCGCGGTCGTAATGAAGCTTTCTTT | CASRGRGRNEAFF